The entry below describes one T cell receptor (beta chain). Its antigen is undetermined. Compared with germline, one end of the junction differs, possibly owing to a read error. It was with a sample-barcoded 5' primer and a J-beta primer mix that a second PCR of about 7 to 12 cycles was run. One entry per CDR3 protein, called by TCRdb with MiXCR from the 5' RACE reads. The sample contains roughly 800,000 distinct CDR3 sequences, around 24% of which appear only once. The data were taken from a study of blood T cells in healthy people across ages. Study-wide results and limits: Because sorting was not performed, PBMCs prevented conclusive naive versus antigen-experienced comparison.

The study isolated at least 6 million PBMCs from each sample. The data also belong to a second study, concerning T cells of mothers and their children.

Sequences were obtained from blood. The origin of this receptor is a boy younger than 18 in good health.

The CDR3 reads CASKEPGANVLF. The CDR3 bases are TGTGCCAGCAAGGAGCCGGGGGCGAACGTGCTCTTC. The chain recombines TRBV2 with TRBJ2-1; D might be TRBD1 or TRBD2, each matching 6 bases. The length of the CDR3 is 12 residues. Germline assignment: CDR1 SNHLY and CDR2 FYNNEI. The variable domain in full, with the rest retrieved from reference TRBV2 and TRBJ2-1, is EPEVTQTPSHQVTQMGQEVILRCVPISNHLYFYWYRQILGQKVEFLVSFYNNEISEKSEIFDDQFSVERPDGSNFTLKIRSTKLEDSAMYFCASKEPGANVLFGPGTRLTVL.